The source of this TCR beta chain is a study of T cell responses to AZD1222 COVID-19 vaccine. The CDR3 is 16 residues long. In germline, CDR1 is LNHNV, CDR2 YYDKDF (reference sequence). In this sample, this clone turned up a few times. One junction end disagrees with the germline gene, perhaps due to a read error. Clones were read by immunoSEQ multiplex PCR, and TCRdb kept only the in-frame ones, dropping some. The sample lists 100,000 to 140,000 clones, 80% to 95% occurring once. V and J are TRBV15 and TRBJ1-5; D is uncertain. The material was peripheral blood, obtained 28 days after the second AZD1222 dose. The sequence came from an adult who received the AZD1222 COVID-19 vaccine. The CDR3 protein is CATRRVSGISNQPQHF. The CDR3, as DNA: TGTGCCACCAGGAGAGTTTCGGGGATTAGCAATCAGCCCCAGCATTTT.